The 28 T cell receptor beta chains given below trace back to one sample, sequenced in a study of blood T cell repertoires in COVID-19. Profiling relied on immunoSEQ multiplex PCR, and the TCRdb table lists in-frame clones only, not all of them. Of approximately 270,000 clones listed, around 82% are singletons. The sequenced sample consisted of peripheral blood. The receptor set was obtained from a human donor with COVID-19, enrolled during active disease. The donor label of this sample is uncertain.

The V and J genes are TRBV5-8 and TRBJ2-5; 7 nucleotides line up with TRBD1. Germline V gene lookup returns CDR1 SGHTS and CDR2 YDEGEE. This CDR3 has 16 amino acids. The V gene end was trimmed by 0 bases and the J gene end by 0 bases; junction bases not matched to a gene: 5. The CDR3 sequence is CASSLGYQGDQETQYF. The CDR3 DNA is TGTGCCAGCAGCTTGGGTTACCAGGGGGACCAAGAGACCCAGTACTTC.

This sequence joins TRBV19 and TRBJ1-5; D not resolved. The CDR3 totals 14 residues. The V and J ends lost 4 bases and 4 bases respectively, with 11 bases between them. Per germline, CDR1 LNHDA and CDR2 SQIVND (reference sequence). The CDR3 DNA is TGTGCCAGTAGTACCCCCCAGAGGAATCAGCCCCAGCATTTT. Protein product: CASSTPQRNQPQHF.

The V and J genes are TRBV18 and TRBJ2-3; D unclear. There are 13 residues in the CDR3. The germline CDR1 and CDR2 sequences are KGHSH and LQKENI. V was clipped by 2 bases and J by 0 bases, with 3 bases between them. The CDR3 DNA follows: TGTGCCAGCTCACCAACTAGCACAGATACGCAGTATTTT. Amino acid sequence: CASSPTSTDTQYF.

This clone was picked up one time. The V gene is TRBV7-9, the J gene TRBJ1-4; D not certain. Trimming pared 4 bases from V and 8 bases from J, leaving 20 bases between. The CDR3 length is 16 residues. Germline V CDR1 and CDR2: SEHNR, FQNEAQ (reference sequence). Written as DNA, the CDR3 is TGTGCCAGCAGCTCCCCGGGAGGCCTAATCGGAGAAAAACTGTTTTTT. This encodes CASSSPGGLIGEKLFF.

This clone has just one count. The rearrangement uses TRBV5-8 and TRBJ1-1, with 7 bases fitting TRBD1. This CDR3 spans 16 amino acids. V trimming: 4 bases; J trimming: 2 bases; junction bases outside the gene matches: 11. In germline, CDR1 is SGHTS, CDR2 YDEGEE. The CDR3 reads CASSPRQGAVNTEAFF. DNA for the CDR3: TGTGCCAGCAGCCCCCGACAGGGAGCGGTAAACACTGAAGCTTTCTTT.

The V gene is TRBV6-4, the J gene TRBJ2-1; D is uncertain. V lost 2 bases, J lost 3 bases, and 5 bases lay in between. CDR1 and CDR2 (germline): MRHNA, SNTAGT. The CDR3 extends over 13 amino acids. DNA of the CDR3: TGTGCCAGCAGTGACGAACTCTACAATGAGCAGTTCTTC. Its protein product is CASSDELYNEQFF.

V usage is TRBV7-2 and J usage is TRBJ1-1, with D maybe TRBD1 (6 bases). Per the germline V gene, CDR1 is SGHTA and CDR2 is FQGNSA. The CDR3 runs 15 residues. Trimming removed 1 base at V and 0 bases at J, with 9 bases between. The chain's CDR3 is CASSLVRGMNTEAFF. In nucleotides, the CDR3 is TGTGCCAGCAGCTTAGTAAGGGGGATGAACACTGAAGCTTTCTTT.

This clone appeared once. The V call is TRBV5-5, the J call TRBJ2-3; TRBD2 matches 8 bases. From germline, CDR1 is SGHKS and CDR2 YYEKEE (reference sequence). CDR3 size: 12 residues. The junction had 10 bases not matched to a gene; V was cut back by 5 bases and J by 14 bases. The DNA for the CDR3 is TGTGCCAGCAGTTCGACTAGCGAGAGCGTGTATTTT. As protein: CASSSTSESVYF.

This rearrangement joins TRBV6-2 or TRBV6-3 to TRBJ2-1; D is possibly TRBD2 (6 bases). CDR3 length equals 19 residues. The V gene lost 6 bases and the J gene lost 0 bases, with 24 bases spanning the gap. Germline assignment: CDR1 MNHEY and CDR2 SVGEGT. The CDR3 loop reads CASSLLGGWSQSSYNEQFF. The DNA of the CDR3 is TGTGCCAGCAGCCTCTTAGGAGGGTGGAGTCAGAGCTCCTACAATGAGCAGTTCTTC.

The chain has TRBV11-2 and TRBJ1-4; 10 bases fit TRBD1. Germline CDR1 SGHAT, CDR2 FQNNGV. The CDR3 sequence is 13 residues long. V trimming: 5 bases; J trimming: 8 bases; junction bases outside the gene matches: 2. DNA for the CDR3: TGTGCCAGCAGCCAGGACAGGGGGGAAAAACTGTTTTTT. It codes for CASSQDRGEKLFF.

The V and J genes are TRBV7-5 and TRBJ1-5. TRBV7-5 is a pseudogene segment. This CDR3 comprises 15 residues. As DNA, the CDR3 is TGTGCCAGAAGTAATTGGAGAGGGAGCAATCAGCCCCAGCATTTT. It translates to CARSNWRGSNQPQHF.

The chain links TRBV21-1 to TRBJ2-7; the DNA was not used to check the table's D call, TRBD1. TRBV21-1 is described as a pseudogene. This CDR3 spans 15 amino acids. CDR3 nucleotides: TGTGCCAGCAGCAAAGGGAGGGGGCAGTGCTACGAGCAGTACTTC. As protein: CASSKGRGQCYEQYF.

This clone was counted between two and nine times. The chain's CDR3 is CASSLWAGGTEAFF. The CDR3 DNA sequence: TGTGCCAGCAGTTTATGGGCCGGGGGGACGGAAGCTTTCTTT. The rearrangement joins TRBV27 to TRBJ1-1; TRBD1 might be the D (5 bases). The CDR3 covers 14 residues. V lost 1 base and J lost 8, with 14 bases in between. The germline V gene has CDR1 MNHEY and CDR2 SMNVEV (reference sequence).

The chain carries TRBV11-2 and TRBJ1-4, with TRBD1 matching over 10 bases. This CDR3 region has 14 residues. Germline CDR1 and CDR2: SGHAT and FQNNGV. With 5 bases clipped from V and 12 bases from J, the junction kept 9 bases outside the gene matches. The CDR3 nucleotides are TGTGCCAGCAGCCGGGACAGGGGTTCCTTTGAACTGTTTTTT. Translated, it gives CASSRDRGSFELFF.

V and J are TRBV12-2 and TRBJ1-2. TRBV12-2 is a known pseudogene. This CDR3 has 18 residues. In DNA, the CDR3 is TGTGCAAGTCGCTTAGATCCCACCACACTAGCCGGATCAGGCGGCTACACCTTC. Amino acids: CASRLDPTTLAGSGGYTF.

The chain couples TRBV6-5 to TRBJ1-5; D call uncertain. V was pared by 6 bases and J by 3 bases, with 9 bases between. CDR1 and CDR2 from the germline V gene are MNHEY and SVGAGI. CDR3 length: 13 residues. Here the CDR3 reads CASSYTDNQPQHF. In DNA, the CDR3 is TGTGCCAGCAGCTACACAGACAATCAGCCCCAGCATTTT.

V usage is TRBV18 and J usage is TRBJ1-2; no firm D call. The CDR3 has 15 residues. In germline, CDR1 is KGHSH, CDR2 LQKENI. V shed 1 base and J shed 4 bases, with 13 bases lying between them. CDR3 sequence reads: CASSPLRTPSYGYTF. The CDR3 DNA is TGTGCCAGCTCACCACTGAGGACTCCCAGCTATGGCTACACCTTC.

The rearrangement joins TRBV24-1 to TRBJ2-7; 7 bases align to TRBD2. The CDR3 is 14 residues long. V gave up 8 bases and J gave up 4 bases; unmatched junction bases: 10. The V gene's germline CDR1 is KGHDR and CDR2 SFDVKD. CDR3 nucleotide sequence: TGTGCCACCACTAGCGGACAATTTTTTTACGAGCAGTACTTC. Its protein product is CATTSGQFFYEQYF.

This CDR3 is CASKEIGNTIYF. The CDR3 DNA reads as TGTGCCAGCAAGGAGATTGGAAACACCATATATTTT. This rearrangement joins TRBV6-6 to TRBJ1-3; D is undetermined. V was trimmed by 7 bases and J by 3 bases, leaving 7 bases between them. The CDR3 is 12 amino acids. Germline CDR1 is MNHNY and CDR2 is SVGAGI (reference sequence).

The V and J genes are TRBV7-9 and TRBJ2-1, with 12 bases fitting TRBD2. V shed 5 bases and J 9 bases; nucleotides not matched to a gene: 8. The length of the CDR3 is 15 residues. The germline V gene encodes CDR1 SEHNR and CDR2 FQNEAQ (reference sequence). CDR3 sequence: CASSPLAGGFREQFF. CDR3 DNA sequence: TGTGCCAGCAGCCCACTAGCGGGAGGTTTCCGTGAGCAGTTCTTC. Full variable domain (outside the CDR3, taken from reference TRBV7-9 and TRBJ2-1): DTGVSQNPRHKITKRGQNVTFRCDPISEHNRLYWYRQTLGQGPEFLTYFQNEAQLEKSRLLSDRFSAERPKGSFSTLEIQRTEQGDSAMYLCASSPLAGGFREQFFGPGTRLTVL.

The chain combines TRBV2 with TRBJ1-2; D is unclear. Trimming removed 5 bases at V and 1 base at J, with 5 bases between. The germline CDR1 and CDR2 sequences are SNHLY and FYNNEI. CDR3 length: 12 amino acids. The CDR3 is CASSTINYGYTF. The CDR3 bases are TGTGCCAGCAGTACAATTAACTATGGCTACACCTTC.

The chain carries TRBV6-2 or TRBV6-3 and TRBJ2-1; perhaps TRBD2 as D (5 bases). The germline V and J ends were trimmed by 2 bases and 9 bases, with 20 bases remaining between them. Looked up from germline, CDR1 is MNHEY and CDR2 is SVGEGT. The CDR3 is 16 residues long. The CDR3 loop is CASSYSPLVIRGEQFF. The CDR3 DNA reads as TGTGCCAGCAGTTACAGTCCGCTAGTTATTCGGGGTGAGCAGTTCTTC.

V gene TRBV30 combines with J gene TRBJ1-1, with a tentative D call TRBD1 (5 bases). The CDR3 covers 12 residues. CDR1 and CDR2 (germline): GTSNPN, SVGIG (reference sequence). V lost 3 bases to trimming and J lost 8 bases, with 13 bases between them. CDR3 amino acids: CAWSPGGSEAFF. For the CDR3, the DNA is TGTGCCTGGAGCCCGGGGGGGTCCGAAGCTTTCTTT. Drawing the rest from reference TRBV30 and TRBJ1-1, the complete variable domain is SQTIHQWPATLVQPVGSPLSLECTVEGTSNPNLYWYRQAAGRGLQLLFYSVGIGQISSEVPQNLSASRPQDRQFILSSKKLLLSDSGFYLCAWSPGGSEAFFGQGTRLTVV.

The chain links TRBV30 to TRBJ1-2; TRBD1 aligns across 8 bases. The germline gives CDR1 GTSNPN, CDR2 SVGIG (reference sequence). The trim removed 4 bases at V and 7 bases at J, leaving 5 bases unmatched. The CDR3 is 12 residues long. In DNA, the CDR3 is TGTGCCTGGACAGGGGGCGGGATTGGCTACACCTTC. Translating gives CAWTGGGIGYTF.

The V and J genes are TRBV6-5 and TRBJ1-5; no clear D. V was cut by 2 bases and J by 5 bases, with 7 bases left in between. The V gene's germline CDR1 is MNHEY and CDR2 SVGAGI. This CDR3 is 13 amino acids long. For the CDR3, the DNA is TGTGCCAGCAGTTACAGAGGGTATCAGCCCCAGCATTTT. Its protein product is CASSYRGYQPQHF.

This clone was observed a few times. The chain carries TRBV5-1 and TRBJ1-1; 7 bases match TRBD1. Germline CDR1 and CDR2: SGHRS and YFSETQ. Trimming at V came to 2 bases and at J to 1 base, leaving 2 bases not matched to a gene. This CDR3 spans 14 amino acids. CDR3 sequence: CASSFSGGNTEAFF. The DNA of the CDR3 is TGCGCCAGCAGCTTCTCAGGGGGGAACACTGAAGCTTTCTTT. The full variable domain, completed using reference TRBV5-1 and TRBJ1-1, is KAGVTQTPRYLIKTRGQQVTLSCSPISGHRSVSWYQQTPGQGLQFLFEYFSETQRNKGNFPGRFSGRQFSNSRSEMNVSTLELGDSALYLCASSFSGGNTEAFFGQGTRLTVV.

V and J are TRBV19 and TRBJ1-4; a possible D gene is TRBD1 (6 bases). This CDR3 has 16 amino acids. Germline V gene sequence: CDR1 LNHDA, CDR2 SQIVND (reference sequence). V lost 4 bases and J 3 bases, leaving 15 bases between the germline ends. The CDR3 reads CASSRNQGIANEKLFF. The CDR3 DNA is TGTGCCAGTAGTAGAAATCAGGGGATCGCTAATGAAAAACTGTTTTTT.

The rearrangement uses TRBV11-2 and TRBJ2-7, with TRBD2 matching over 11 bases. V was clipped by 0 bases and J by 9 bases; unmatched bases: 10. This CDR3 comprises 16 residues. CDR1 and CDR2 from the germline V gene are SGHAT and FQNNGV. The CDR3 sequence is CASSLDRGTSGVVQYF. The DNA of the CDR3 is TGTGCCAGCAGCTTAGATCGGGGGACTAGCGGAGTGGTGCAGTACTTC.